A selection of T cell receptor beta chains follows, all from one sample in a study of patients and donors after allogeneic stem cell transplantation. TCRdb independently ran MiXCR on the RT-PCR reads; one entry per CDR3 protein. The sample yields 900,000 to 1,000,000 distinct CDR3 sequences, roughly 18% seen once. The material sequenced was blood, either unsorted or a sorted T cell fraction (not recorded which). These receptor sequences come from a human donor who was either an allogeneic HSCT recipient or a stem cell or donor lymphocyte infusion donor (not recorded which). It is not recorded whose cells these are; they may come from a transplant donor. CDR3s include the opening cysteine and the closing phenylalanine or tryptophan. A D gene is named only where the DNA matches it firmly. Expanded clones get a size class; other rows say once, few or many, or leave the size out.

V: TRBV2
D: TRBD2
J: TRBJ2-1
size: few
DNA: TGTGCCAGCAGGGTCTCTAGCGGGGGGTACAATGAGCAGTTCTTC
CDR3: CASRVSSGGYNEQFF

V: TRBV10-3
D: .
J: TRBJ1-4
size: .
DNA: TGTGCCATCAGTGAGTCGGTAGGAGAACTGTTTTTT
CDR3: CAISESVGELFF

V: TRBV15
D: .
J: TRBJ1-2
size: many
DNA: TGTGCCACCAGCAGCCTAACAGAAGATGGCTACACCTTC
CDR3: CATSSLTEDGYTF

V: TRBV12-3/TRBV12-4
D: TRBD1
J: TRBJ2-1
size: .
DNA: TGTGCCAGCAGGAGAACCGGGACAGCTTACAATGAGCAGTTCTTC
CDR3: CASRRTGTAYNEQFF

V: TRBV5-5
D: TRBD1
J: TRBJ1-5
size: many
DNA: TGTGCCAGCAGCTCGACAGGGAACAATCAGCCCCAGCATTTT
CDR3: CASSSTGNNQPQHF

V: TRBV24-1
D: TRBD2
J: TRBJ2-3
size: few
DNA: TGTGCCACCAGTGATGTTCCTAGCGGGAGGCGGGAATTAGGCACAGATACGCAGTATTTT
CDR3: CATSDVPSGRRELGTDTQYF

V: TRBV5-1
D: .
J: TRBJ1-1
size: .
DNA: TGCGCCAGCAGTTGGGGGGCGGTGGATATCCGTGGGACTGAAGCTTTCTTT
CDR3: CASSWGAVDIRGTEAFF

V: TRBV25-1
D: TRBD1
J: TRBJ1-1
size: .
DNA: TGTGCCAGCAGTGCTGGGACAGGGAGCACTGAAGCTTTCTTT
CDR3: CASSAGTGSTEAFF

V: TRBV20-1
D: .
J: TRBJ2-7
size: .
DNA: TGCAGTGCTAGAGCACCGACAGGGCGGGGACGCTACGAGCAGTACTTC
CDR3: CSARAPTGRGRYEQYF

V: TRBV6-1
D: .
J: TRBJ2-7
size: .
DNA: TGTGCCAGCTGTAGCCCACCCCTGTACGGGCAGTACTTC
CDR3: CASCSPPLYGQYF

V: TRBV29-1
D: .
J: TRBJ2-5
size: .
DNA: TGCAGCATAAATACCGCGGCGGTAAAGACCCAGTACTTC
CDR3: CSINTAAVKTQYF